This T cell receptor beta chain comes out of a study of brain metastases from non-small cell lung cancer. Measured with immunoSEQ multiplex PCR; TCRdb has only the in-frame clones, and not every one. The data contain hundreds of clones, over 80% of them singletons. Sequencing was done on a sample of tissue from a brain metastasis. The origin of this receptor is a donor older than 35 with non-small cell lung cancer.

Written as DNA, the CDR3 is TGTGCCAGCAGGGAGACAGGATTATTTTATAATTCACCCCTCCACTTT. It specifies CASRETGLFYNSPLHF. The J gene is TRBJ1-6, the V gene TRBV2; perhaps TRBD1 as D (6 bases). The V gene's germline CDR1 is SNHLY and CDR2 FYNNEI. Trimming took 6 bases from V and 4 from J, leaving 16 bases between them. CDR3 length: 16 amino acids.